Shown below are 7 T cell receptor beta chains from a single sample sequenced in a study of blood T cell repertoires in COVID-19. Using immunoSEQ multiplex PCR, the repertoire was profiled, and TCRdb retains in-frame clones only, with some absent. The sample includes 150,000 to 200,000 clones, around 77% seen only once; the top ten take 15% to 20%. Sequenced material: peripheral blood. The origin of the receptors is a man aged 55 to 70 with active or convalescent COVID-19.

This rearrangement joins TRBV28 to TRBJ2-7, with 8 bases lining up with TRBD2. From germline, CDR1 is MDHEN and CDR2 SYDVKM. The CDR3 runs 14 residues. The J segment lost 6 bases and the V segment lost 6 bases, leaving 10 bases of the junction unmatched. CDR3 bases: TGTGCCAGCAGGGGTGACGGGAGGGCTCTCGAGCAGTACTTC. Translation gives CASRGDGRALEQYF. The full variable domain, with the rest looked up from reference TRBV28 and TRBJ2-7, is DVKVTQSSRYLVKRTGEKVFLECVQDMDHENMFWYRQDPGLGLRLIYFSYDVKMKEKGDIPEGYSVSREKKERFSLILESASTNQTSMYLCASRGDGRALEQYFGPGTRLTVT.

The chain carries TRBV19 and TRBJ1-2, with D tentatively TRBD1 (6 bases). Germline CDR1 is LNHDA and CDR2 is SQIVND (reference sequence). CDR3 length equals 12 residues. Deletions cut 3 bases from V and 6 bases from J, with 8 bases between. CDR3 nucleotide sequence: TGTGCCAGTAGTATGGGGGCGAATGGCTACACCTTC. The encoded protein is CASSMGANGYTF.

This chain links TRBV5-4 with TRBJ2-1; TRBD2 is a possible D gene (6 bases). This CDR3 is built from 16 residues. Germline CDR1 reads SGHNT; CDR2 reads YYREEE (reference sequence). V shed 4 bases and J shed 0 bases, with 14 bases lying between them. CDR3 loop: CASSPRGGDSYNEQFF. CDR3 coding DNA: TGTGCCAGCAGCCCGAGGGGCGGGGACTCCTACAATGAGCAGTTCTTC.

This clone was recorded only once. The chain combines TRBV19 with TRBJ2-1; 7 bases match TRBD2. The CDR3 covers 17 residues. Germline V CDR1 and CDR2: LNHDA, SQIVND (reference sequence). J lost 3 bases, V lost 3 bases, and 11 bases had no gene match. The CDR3 DNA reads TGTGCCAGTAGTATCAATTCGGGGGGTGCATTCTACAATGAGCAGTTCTTC. This translates into CASSINSGGAFYNEQFF.

The chain couples TRBV7-3 to TRBJ2-1, with 9 nucleotides matching TRBD2. After removal of 2 bases from V and 5 bases from J, the junction contained 16 bases not matched to a gene. CDR1 and CDR2 (germline): SGHTA, FQGTGA. CDR3 length: 19 residues. The CDR3 sequence: CASSLLPGTSLRDDNEQFF. The DNA of the CDR3 is TGTGCCAGCAGCTTACTCCCCGGGACTAGCCTCCGAGACGACAATGAGCAGTTCTTC.

This clone was detected only once. This chain uses TRBV30 with TRBJ2-7; D is possibly TRBD1 (5 bases). The germline CDR1 and CDR2 sequences are GTSNPN and SVGIG (reference sequence). The length of the CDR3 is 12 residues. Deletions cut 6 bases from V and 5 bases from J, with 14 bases between. This CDR3 reads CACPGRWNEQYF. The CDR3 coding sequence is TGTGCCTGCCCAGGGCGTTGGAACGAGCAGTACTTC.

This rearrangement joins TRBV5-4 to TRBJ2-1, with 12 bases identical to TRBD2. The V gene end was trimmed by 5 bases and the J gene end by 7 bases; junction bases not matched to a gene: 4. The germline V gene has CDR1 SGHNT and CDR2 YYREEE (reference sequence). The CDR3 sequence is 14 residues long. The DNA of the CDR3 is TGTGCCAGCAGATTAGGACTAGCGGGGAATGAGCAGTTCTTC. This sequence encodes CASRLGLAGNEQFF.